This T cell receptor beta chain was identified during a study of T cell responses to AZD1222 COVID-19 vaccine. Whole-study results and caveats: In all cases, repertoires were sampled only after the peak T cell response.

Remarks on this clone: Antigen: not known.

Sequencing used immunoSEQ multiplex PCR; TCRdb keeps in-frame clones, though not all of them. This sample has about 130,000 clones, with roughly 90% found just once. The CDR3 is 14 amino acids. V shed 6 bases and J 5 bases; nucleotides not matched to a gene: 5. Germline lookup yields CDR1 ENHRY and CDR2 SYGVKD. This chain links TRBV10-3 with TRBJ2-7; 12 positions agree with TRBD1. The sequence was collected from an adult who received the AZD1222 COVID-19 vaccine. Sequencing was performed on peripheral blood, taken 28 days after the second AZD1222 dose. The CDR3 bases are TGTGCCATCAGGCCGGGACAGGGGGCGCACGAGCAGTACTTC. Its protein is CAIRPGQGAHEQYF.